These T cell receptor beta chains were read from a single sample in a study of blood T cell repertoires in COVID-19. Method: immunoSEQ multiplex PCR; TCRdb's copy keeps in-frame clones and lacks some. In the table there are 310,000 or so clones, about nine tenths of which are singletons. Sequencing input: PBMCs or T cells enriched from blood (not recorded which). Receptors originate from a woman under 40 who had recovered from COVID-19. Both conserved end residues are part of each CDR3. A D gene is named only where the DNA matches it firmly. Not every row has a clone size; where given, it reads once, few, many or a size class.

TRBV28	.	TRBJ2-3	.	TGTGCCAGCAGTTTATGGGGGGCGAAGGCGGATACGCAGTATTTT	CASSLWGAKADTQYF
TRBV27	.	TRBJ1-1	.	TGTGCCAGCAGTCTCCGGGGGTACACTGAAGCTTTCTTT	CASSLRGYTEAFF
TRBV7-3	.	TRBJ2-7	.	TGTGCCAGCAGCTTAAGTGGCGGGAACTTCTACGAGCAGTACTTC	CASSLSGGNFYEQYF
TRBV4-3	.	TRBJ1-6	.	TGCGCCAGCAGCCAAGTCGGGCGGGGGCAGTCACCCCTCCACTTT	CASSQVGRGQSPLHF
TRBV19	TRBD2	TRBJ2-6	.	TGTGCCAGTAGCCCTAGCGGGAGCTTCTCCCTAACCTCTGGGGCCAACGTCCTGACTTTC	CASSPSGSFSLTSGANVLTF
TRBV27	.	TRBJ2-1	.	TGTGCCAGCAGTATAGTCTTCCCCTACAATGAGCAGTTCTTC	CASSIVFPYNEQFF
TRBV27	TRBD2	TRBJ2-1	.	TGTGCCAGCAGCCCGACAGCGGGAGTATACAATGAGCAGTTCTTC	CASSPTAGVYNEQFF
TRBV30	TRBD2	TRBJ2-3	.	TGTGCCTGGAGTCGGACTAGCGGGAGTGCAGATACGCAGTATTTT	CAWSRTSGSADTQYF
TRBV9	TRBD2	TRBJ2-7	.	TGTGCCAGCAGCCCCGATGGGACTAGCGGGAGGTCCTACGAGCAGTACTTC	CASSPDGTSGRSYEQYF
TRBV5-1	TRBD1	TRBJ2-7	.	TGCGCCAGCAGCGTCGGACAGGGGGCTTACGAGCAGTACTTC	CASSVGQGAYEQYF
TRBV2	.	TRBJ1-2	.	TGTGCCAGCAGAGACCCGGGGTCCGAGGTATATGGCTACACCTTC	CASRDPGSEVYGYTF
TRBV6-5	.	TRBJ2-2	.	TGTGCCAGCAGTTACTCGGGACTCAACACCGGGGAGCTGTTTTTT	CASSYSGLNTGELFF
TRBV2	.	TRBJ2-1	.	TGTGCCAGCAGTGAAGGTACTAGCCCCAAGAATGAGCAGTTCTTC	CASSEGTSPKNEQFF
TRBV9	.	TRBJ2-1	.	TGTGCCAGCAGCGTAGGAGGAGGGGAGTCCTACAATGAGCAGTTCTTC	CASSVGGGESYNEQFF
TRBV11-3	.	TRBJ2-2	once	TGTGCCAGCAGCTTAGCCGGGACTTCCGGCGGTGGGCTGTTTTTT	CASSLAGTSGGGLFF
TRBV2	TRBD2	TRBJ2-2	.	TGTGCCAGCAGTGACCCACTAGCGGGAGTTTTCGGGGAGCTGTTTTTT	CASSDPLAGVFGELFF